The clone carrying this TCR beta chain turned up a few times. The antigen remains undetermined. CD45RO/CCR7/CD25/CD127/CD95/CD27 sorting isolated CD4+ naive, central memory, regulatory and stem cell-like memory cells. Once sorted, every population was more than 95% pure. Of the isolated RNA, all was reverse transcribed, and so the sequenced material was expressed TCRB transcripts. Profiled with immunoSEQ multiplex PCR; TCRdb holds only in-frame clones, not every one. The sample consists of 350,000 to 400,000 clones, more than 12% of them appearing once. J gave up 4 bases and V 7 bases, and 10 bases lay outside the gene matches. Per germline, CDR1 SGHRS and CDR2 YFSETQ. CDR3 length: 15 amino acids. This sample is part of a study of beta chain features in type 1 diabetes. Study-level information: Across the samples, roughly 98,000,000 sorted cells were examined in total. Overall study findings and caveats: Across all four CD4+ subsets, people with type 1 diabetes showed modestly shorter TCRB CDR3s.

J is TRBJ2-5 and V is TRBV5-1, with TRBD1 matching over 10 bases. The sequenced sample was naive CD4+ T cells from blood. The source of this sequence is a woman between 18 and 29 years old in good health. In nucleotides, the CDR3 is TGCGCCAGCGGACGCCGGGACAGGGGAGGAGAGACCCAGTACTTC. It translates to CASGRRDRGGETQYF.